The rows below give T cell receptor beta chains drawn from one sample of a study of siplizumab effects on memory and regulatory T cells. Sequencing was performed with immunoSEQ multiplex PCR; in TCRdb, only in-frame clones are kept and a portion is missing. The data contain tens of thousands of clones, more than 85% of them singletons. The source material was CD8+ T cells sorted from blood. The source of these receptors is a human donor in good health. CDR3s include the opening cysteine and the closing phenylalanine or tryptophan. The D gene is left open where the match is weak. The size field is filled for only some rows; it gives once, few, many or a size class.

j_call	clone_size	d_call	v_call	cdr3_aa	cdr3_nt
TRBJ1-1	NA	NA	TRBV27	CASSLSGDTEAFF	TGTGCCAGCAGTTTATCAGGGGATACTGAAGCTTTCTTT
TRBJ1-2	few	TRBD1	TRBV4-3	CASSDGQGGNGYTF	TGCGCCAGCAGCGACGGACAGGGGGGAAATGGCTACACCTTC
TRBJ1-4	NA	NA	TRBV30	CAWTPVSWATNEKLFF	TGTGCCTGGACCCCCGTAAGCTGGGCCACTAATGAAAAACTGTTTTTT
TRBJ2-3	once	NA	TRBV19	CASSSPQGRRTDTQYF	TGTGCCAGTAGTTCTCCTCAGGGGAGAAGAACAGATACGCAGTATTTT
TRBJ1-1	NA	NA	TRBV25-1	CASSFREGVFF	TGTGCCAGCAGTTTCAGGGAAGGCGTTTTCTTT
TRBJ2-1	many	TRBD1	TRBV27	CASSLGTGVDEQFF	TGTGCCAGCAGTCTCGGGACAGGGGTGGATGAGCAGTTCTTC
TRBJ1-6	NA	NA	TRBV30	CAWEDGSSYNSPLHF	TGTGCCTGGGAGGACGGAAGCTCCTATAATTCACCCCTCCACTTT
TRBJ1-5	NA	NA	TRBV2	CASSYRAGAQPQHF	TGTGCCAGCAGTTACAGGGCGGGGGCTCAGCCCCAGCATTTT
TRBJ2-1	NA	TRBD2	TRBV6-1	CASRMTSADYNEQFF	TGTGCCAGCAGGATGACTAGCGCGGACTACAATGAGCAGTTCTTC
TRBJ2-7	NA	TRBD1	TRBV27	CASSRTGQGRYEQYF	TGTGCCAGCAGTCGAACCGGACAGGGGAGGTACGAGCAGTACTTC
TRBJ1-5	NA	NA	TRBV6-1	CASDLRGGNQPQHF	TGTGCCAGCGACCTCAGGGGTGGGAATCAGCCCCAGCATTTT
TRBJ2-1	NA	NA	TRBV30	CAWVAGRFYNEQFF	TGTGCCTGGGTGGCAGGGAGATTTTACAATGAGCAGTTCTTC
TRBJ2-1	NA	NA	TRBV29-1	CSVGGAEQFF	TGCAGCGTTGGGGGCGCTGAGCAGTTCTTC
TRBJ1-1	once	NA	TRBV6-1	CATKWGTEAFF	TGTGCCACCAAGTGGGGCACTGAAGCTTTCTTT
TRBJ2-7	NA	NA	TRBV27	CASSSGQFYEQYF	TGTGCCAGCAGTTCCGGACAGTTCTACGAGCAGTACTTC
TRBJ2-1	NA	NA	TRBV6-5	CASRHLANEQFF	TGTGCCAGCAGACACCTAGCGAATGAGCAGTTCTTC
TRBJ1-2	NA	NA	TRBV6-1	CASSSDLRLSYGYTF	TGTGCCAGCAGTTCCGACCTTAGGTTGAGCTATGGCTACACCTTC
TRBJ2-6	NA	NA	TRBV7-6	CASGRQSGSGANVLTF	TGTGCCAGTGGCCGGCAATCCGGCTCTGGGGCCAACGTCCTGACTTTC
TRBJ1-1	few	TRBD1	TRBV9	CASSVVLGQGAEAFF	TGTGCCAGCAGCGTAGTCCTCGGACAGGGAGCTGAAGCTTTCTTT
TRBJ2-7	NA	TRBD1	TRBV2	CASTGTGSEQYF	TGTGCCAGTACCGGGACAGGCTCCGAGCAGTACTTC
TRBJ1-3	NA	TRBD1	TRBV6-6	CASSGDRVGNTIYF	TGTGCCAGCAGTGGGGACAGGGTCGGAAACACCATATATTTT
TRBJ2-7	few	NA	TRBV14	CASSPGRYEQYF	TGTGCCAGCAGCCCCGGACGTTACGAGCAGTACTTC
TRBJ2-1	NA	NA	TRBV2	CASCAGEQFF	TGTGCCAGCTGCGCGGGAGAGCAGTTCTTC
TRBJ2-7	once	TRBD1	TRBV6-1	CASSERTGRNYEQYF	TGTGCCAGCAGTGAAAGGACAGGTCGGAACTACGAGCAGTACTTC
TRBJ1-2	NA	NA	TRBV28	CASSLTRNYGYTF	TGTGCCAGCAGTTTAACACGGAACTATGGCTACACCTTC
TRBJ1-1	NA	TRBD1	TRBV19	CASSAGQGVTEAFF	TGTGCCAGTAGTGCGGGACAGGGGGTCACTGAAGCTTTCTTT
TRBJ2-5	once	NA	TRBV5-1	CASSETGVAETQYF	TGCGCCAGCAGCGAGACGGGAGTCGCAGAGACCCAGTACTTC
TRBJ1-1	NA	NA	TRBV29-1	CSGEADLNTEAFF	TGCAGCGGGGAGGCAGATTTGAACACTGAAGCTTTCTTT
TRBJ2-5	NA	NA	TRBV6-5	CASSYSDGKETQYF	TGTGCCAGCAGTTATTCGGACGGGAAAGAGACCCAGTACTTC
TRBJ1-6	NA	TRBD1	TRBV10-1	CASTDRDASPLHF	TGCGCCAGTACGGACAGGGATGCTTCACCCCTCCACTTT
TRBJ2-1	NA	NA	TRBV5-8	CASSWGVHSYNEQFF	TGTGCCAGCAGTTGGGGAGTGCACTCCTACAATGAGCAGTTCTTC
TRBJ2-5	NA	NA	TRBV6-5	CASSYANLQETQYF	TGTGCCAGCAGTTACGCCAACTTGCAAGAGACCCAGTACTTC
TRBJ2-7	NA	TRBD1	TRBV10-3	CASGQGGNEQYF	TGTGCCAGCGGACAGGGGGGCAACGAGCAGTACTTC
TRBJ1-2	NA	NA	TRBV27	CASSDERGYGYTF	TGTGCCAGCAGTGACGAAAGAGGATATGGCTACACCTTC
TRBJ1-1	NA	NA	TRBV5-5	CASSFSGASTEAFF	TGTGCCAGCAGCTTTTCGGGCGCGAGCACTGAAGCTTTCTTT
TRBJ2-7	NA	TRBD1	TRBV29-1	CSVEGPEGQGAYEQYF	TGCAGCGTCGAAGGCCCCGAGGGACAGGGGGCATACGAGCAGTACTTC
TRBJ2-7	NA	NA	TRBV10-3	CAISPGGFLDEQYF	TGTGCCATCAGTCCCGGCGGATTTCTAGACGAGCAGTACTTC
TRBJ1-1	NA	NA	TRBV7-8	CASSLGKNTEAFF	TGTGCCAGCAGCTTAGGCAAGAACACTGAAGCTTTCTTT
TRBJ1-2	NA	NA	TRBV7-2	CASSPAGNNYGYTF	TGTGCCAGCAGCCCCGCCGGGAATAACTATGGCTACACCTTC
TRBJ2-2	once	NA	TRBV5-6	CASSLPPGGAGELFF	TGTGCCAGCAGCTTGCCGCCGGGGGGCGCCGGGGAGCTGTTTTTT
TRBJ2-5	NA	NA	TRBV2	CASSEATDNQETQYF	TGTGCCAGCAGTGAAGCGACTGACAACCAAGAGACCCAGTACTTC
TRBJ2-7	NA	TRBD1	TRBV5-1	CASSLAQGAVYEQYF	TGCGCCAGCAGCTTGGCACAGGGGGCAGTCTACGAGCAGTACTTC
TRBJ2-2	NA	NA	TRBV27	CASSFQGSGELFF	TGTGCCAGCAGTTTCCAGGGTTCCGGGGAGCTGTTTTTT
TRBJ2-1	NA	TRBD2	TRBV19	CASSLGLAGGGNEQFF	TGTGCCAGTAGTCTAGGACTAGCGGGTGGAGGCAATGAGCAGTTCTTC
TRBJ2-7	NA	NA	TRBV4-1	CASSQVRGFDKQYF	TGCGCCAGCAGCCAAGTACGGGGGTTCGACAAGCAGTACTTC
TRBJ1-1	NA	TRBD1	TRBV4-1	CASSHEDREGSEAFF	TGCGCCAGCAGCCACGAGGACAGGGAAGGATCTGAAGCTTTCTTT
TRBJ1-2	NA	NA	TRBV2	CASSEGQVFNGYTF	TGTGCCAGCAGTGAGGGGCAGGTTTTTAATGGCTACACCTTC
TRBJ2-5	NA	TRBD2	TRBV27	CASSSHLVAGGSGETQYF	TGTGCCAGCAGTTCCCATCTTGTTGCGGGAGGGAGCGGGGAGACCCAGTACTTC
TRBJ1-2	NA	NA	TRBV5-5	CASSFTTGSNYGYTF	TGTGCCAGCAGCTTTACGACGGGCTCCAACTATGGCTACACCTTC